Listed below are T cell receptor beta chains from one sample, sequenced in a study of blood T cell repertoires in COVID-19. Measured with immunoSEQ multiplex PCR; TCRdb has only the in-frame clones, and not every one. The sample includes some 97,000 clones, about nine tenths of them seen just once. The sequenced sample was peripheral blood. These receptors came from a man aged 55 to 69 with acute or convalescent COVID-19. Each CDR3 is given with its conserved first and last residue. The order of the fields is V gene, J gene, D gene, clone size, CDR3 DNA, CDR3 protein. A D gene is named only where the DNA matches it firmly. Part of the rows lack a size; the others show once, few, many or a class for expanded clones.

TRBV27	TRBJ2-7	.	.	TGTGCCAGCAGAACATACTCGGGGGACGAGCAGTACTTC	CASRTYSGDEQYF
TRBV10-3	TRBJ1-1	.	.	TGTGCCATCAGTGAGTCGATGTCAGGGAAAATGGCTGAAGCTTTCTTT	CAISESMSGKMAEAFF
TRBV6-2/TRBV6-3	TRBJ1-6	TRBD1	.	TGTGCCAGCAGTTCGACAGGGAGCTCCTATAATTCACCCCTCCACTTT	CASSSTGSSYNSPLHF
TRBV5-6	TRBJ2-5	.	once	TGTGCCAGCAGCTTGGGAGGGCAAGAGACCCAGTACTTC	CASSLGGQETQYF
TRBV7-2	TRBJ2-5	TRBD2	.	TGTGCCAGCAGCTTAGTGGTAGCGGGGGGGTCCTATCGAGAGACCCAGTACTTC	CASSLVVAGGSYRETQYF
TRBV29-1	TRBJ1-4	.	.	TGCAGCGTTGGGACAGCGCCTAATGAAAAACTGTTTTTT	CSVGTAPNEKLFF
TRBV14	TRBJ1-1	.	.	TGTGCCAGCAGCCAATACCTGCCGAGGGATATGAACACTGAAGCTTTCTTT	CASSQYLPRDMNTEAFF
TRBV6-1	TRBJ1-2	TRBD1	.	TGTGCCAGCAGTGCGTCCTCTGCCGGGACAGGGTTTGGCTACACCTTC	CASSASSAGTGFGYTF
TRBV6-2/TRBV6-3	TRBJ2-2	TRBD2	.	TGTGCCAGCAGTGGACTAGCGGGGGCCCTCACCGGGGAGCTGTTTTTT	CASSGLAGALTGELFF
TRBV6-6	TRBJ1-5	.	.	TGTGCCAGCAGTTACTCTCCGTCTCAGCCCCAGCATTTT	CASSYSPSQPQHF
TRBV27	TRBJ1-5	TRBD1	once	TGTGCCAGCAGTCCTGGACAGGGAAGAGGAAATCAGCCCCAGCATTTT	CASSPGQGRGNQPQHF
TRBV5-4	TRBJ1-2	TRBD1	.	TGTGCCAGCAGCAAAGGACAGGGGGGGTTTGGCTACACCTTC	CASSKGQGGFGYTF
TRBV5-1	TRBJ1-1	TRBD1	.	TGCGCCAGCAGCCCGGGGGACAGGGCCACTGAAGCTTTCTTT	CASSPGDRATEAFF
TRBV5-1	TRBJ2-5	TRBD1	.	TGCGCCAGCAGCCGAGGGACAGGGGGAGAGACCCAGTACTTC	CASSRGTGGETQYF
TRBV21-1	TRBJ1-3	.	.	TGTGCCAGCAGCAAAGGAGCGGGAAACTCTGGAAACACCATATATTTT	CASSKGAGNSGNTIYF
TRBV29-1	TRBJ1-2	TRBD1	.	TGCAGCGTTGAAGATTGGACAGGTCACACGGGTAGTGGCTACACCTTC	CSVEDWTGHTGSGYTF
TRBV5-1	TRBJ2-5	.	.	TGCGCCAGCAGCAGCACGACAGTAAACGGAGAGACCCAGTACTTC	CASSSTTVNGETQYF
TRBV29-1	TRBJ2-7	.	.	TGCAGCGCACGAAGTGGACACACCGGCTACGAGCAGTACTTC	CSARSGHTGYEQYF
TRBV9	TRBJ1-2	TRBD1	.	TGTGCCAGCAGCGTAGCGGGACAGGGATCCGGTGGCTACACCTTC	CASSVAGQGSGGYTF
TRBV6-5	TRBJ1-3	.	.	TGTGCCACCTCCAGTCCTGGAAACACCATATATTTT	CATSSPGNTIYF
TRBV5-1	TRBJ2-3	TRBD1	.	TGCGCCAGCAGCTTGGTCACAGGGGACCATGATACGCAGTATTTT	CASSLVTGDHDTQYF
TRBV19	TRBJ1-5	TRBD1	.	TGTGCCAGTAGTGGCGGACAGGGACGCAGCAATCAGCCCCAGCATTTT	CASSGGQGRSNQPQHF
TRBV10-3	TRBJ1-2	.	.	TGTGCCATCAGTGAGTCACAGCAGGGTAACTATGGCTACACCTTC	CAISESQQGNYGYTF
TRBV5-1	TRBJ1-2	.	once	TGCGCCAGCAGCTTGTTCGAACCTAGCTATGGCTACACCTTC	CASSLFEPSYGYTF
TRBV7-8	TRBJ1-5	.	once	TGTGCCAGCAGCTTAGATCCCCCCGGGGTTTATCAGCCCCAGCATTTT	CASSLDPPGVYQPQHF
TRBV11-2	TRBJ2-5	TRBD1	.	TGTGCCAGCAGCCAGCCGGGACAGGGTTTGCGAGAGACCCAGTACTTC	CASSQPGQGLRETQYF
TRBV12-3/TRBV12-4	TRBJ1-4	.	.	TGTGCCAGCAGTTTTAGGGATCTCAGCGGACTGTTTTTT	CASSFRDLSGLFF
TRBV7-8	TRBJ1-5	TRBD1	.	TGTGCCAGCAGCTTAGAGCCCAGGGGGTACACGCTGTTCCAGCCCCAGCATTTT	CASSLEPRGYTLFQPQHF
TRBV6-5	TRBJ1-3	.	.	TGTGCCAGCAGAATGGGGGGAAGCTCTGGAAACACCATATATTTT	CASRMGGSSGNTIYF
TRBV5-3	TRBJ1-2	TRBD1	once	TGTGCCAGAACCCCAAGACAGGGGGCGGACTATGGCTACACCTTC	CARTPRQGADYGYTF
TRBV6-6	TRBJ1-5	.	.	TGTGCCAGCACCAGAACAGGAGTTCAGCCCCAGCATTTT	CASTRTGVQPQHF
TRBV14	TRBJ1-6	.	.	TGTGCCAGCAGCCACTCCAATTCACCCCTCCACTTT	CASSHSNSPLHF
TRBV2	TRBJ1-1	TRBD1	.	TGTGCCAGCAGGGCCGGACAGGGCCTCGAAGCTTTCTTT	CASRAGQGLEAFF
TRBV3-1/TRBV3-2	TRBJ1-1	TRBD1	once	TGTGCCAGCAGCCCACTCCGGGACAGTCGAGCTGAAGCTTTCTTT	CASSPLRDSRAEAFF
TRBV18	TRBJ2-7	TRBD2	.	TGTGCCAGCTCACCTAATAACAGGGCGGGGGGTCACGAGCAGTACTTC	CASSPNNRAGGHEQYF
TRBV5-1	TRBJ1-2	TRBD1	.	TGCGCCAGCAGACCAGGACAGGGCAACGGCTACACCTTC	CASRPGQGNGYTF
TRBV18	TRBJ1-5	TRBD1	.	TGTGCCAGCTCCCAGACAGGGGGCGCGTCAAGAAATCAGCCCCAGCATTTT	CASSQTGGASRNQPQHF
TRBV3-1/TRBV3-2	TRBJ2-1	.	.	TGTGCCAGCAGCCAAGTTGCAGCGGGTGGTGAGCAGTTCTTC	CASSQVAAGGEQFF
TRBV4-1	TRBJ2-3	.	.	TGCGCCAGCAGCCAGGACTTATCAGTCACAGATACGCAGTATTTT	CASSQDLSVTDTQYF
TRBV5-1	TRBJ1-4	.	.	TGCGCCAGCAGCCCTGGGACACAGCGAGATGAAAAACTGTTTTTT	CASSPGTQRDEKLFF
TRBV19	TRBJ1-1	.	.	TGTGCCAGTAGTACCTCGGACCGCGGGACCACTGAAGCTTTCTTT	CASSTSDRGTTEAFF
TRBV5-1	TRBJ2-6	TRBD1	.	TGCGCCAGCAGCCATACGCCCCAGGGGGCTGGGGCCAACGTCCTGACTTTC	CASSHTPQGAGANVLTF
TRBV5-1	TRBJ2-7	TRBD1	.	TGCGCCAGCAGCTCTTGGGACAGGGGTTCCCCCCGAGGCTACGAGCAGTACTTC	CASSSWDRGSPRGYEQYF
TRBV19	TRBJ1-3	.	.	TGTGCCAGTAGCCGCTCGGGAGGGCCCCAGGGAAACACCATATATTTT	CASSRSGGPQGNTIYF
TRBV27	TRBJ1-2	.	.	TGTGCCACCGGGGGGGGCTACTATGGCTACACCTTC	CATGGGYYGYTF
TRBV7-9	TRBJ1-1	.	few	TGTGCCAGCAGCTTATATTTGTCCGACACTGAAGCTTTCTTT	CASSLYLSDTEAFF
TRBV7-9	TRBJ1-2	.	.	TGTGCCAGCAGCCTAGGGGCTGGCTACACCTTC	CASSLGAGYTF
TRBV9	TRBJ1-4	.	.	TGTGCCAGCAGCCGACAGGTTACTAATGAAAAACTGTTTTTT	CASSRQVTNEKLFF
TRBV2	TRBJ1-1	TRBD1	.	TGTGCCAGCACTCTAATGGGACAGGGGAGCACTGAAGCTTTCTTT	CASTLMGQGSTEAFF
TRBV4-1	TRBJ1-5	TRBD1	.	TGCGCCAGCAGCCCTGGGACAGGGTCGGAAAATCAGCCCCAGCATTTT	CASSPGTGSENQPQHF
TRBV2	TRBJ1-4	.	.	TGTGCCAGCAGCCTCCAGAACACTAATGAAAAACTGTTTTTT	CASSLQNTNEKLFF
TRBV11-1	TRBJ1-1	TRBD1	.	TGTGCCAGCAGCCCGGGACAGGAACGATGCTACTTT	CASSPGQERCYF